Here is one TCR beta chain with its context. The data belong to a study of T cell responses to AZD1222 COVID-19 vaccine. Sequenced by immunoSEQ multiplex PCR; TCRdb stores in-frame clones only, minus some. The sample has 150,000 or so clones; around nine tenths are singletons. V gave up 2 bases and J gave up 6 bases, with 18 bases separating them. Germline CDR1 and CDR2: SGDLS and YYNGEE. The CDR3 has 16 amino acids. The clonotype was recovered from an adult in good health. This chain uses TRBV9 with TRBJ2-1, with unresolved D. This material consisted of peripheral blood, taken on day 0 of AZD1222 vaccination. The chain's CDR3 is CASSVLASPTFNEQFF. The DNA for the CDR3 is TGTGCCAGCAGCGTCCTGGCCAGCCCAACCTTCAATGAGCAGTTCTTC.